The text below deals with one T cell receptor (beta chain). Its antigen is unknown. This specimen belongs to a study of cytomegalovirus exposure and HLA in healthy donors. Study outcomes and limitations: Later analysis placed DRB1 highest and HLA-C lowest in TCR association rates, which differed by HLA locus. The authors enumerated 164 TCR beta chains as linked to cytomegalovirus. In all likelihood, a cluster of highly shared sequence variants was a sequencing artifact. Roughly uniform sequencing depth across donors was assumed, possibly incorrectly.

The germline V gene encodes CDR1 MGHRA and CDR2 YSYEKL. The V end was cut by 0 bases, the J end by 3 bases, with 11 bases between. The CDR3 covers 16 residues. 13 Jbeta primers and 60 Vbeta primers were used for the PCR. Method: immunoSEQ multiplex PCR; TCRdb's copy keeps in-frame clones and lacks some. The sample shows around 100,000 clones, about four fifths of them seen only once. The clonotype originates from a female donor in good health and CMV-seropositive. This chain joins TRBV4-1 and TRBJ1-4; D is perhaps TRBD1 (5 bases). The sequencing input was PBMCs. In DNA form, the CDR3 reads TGCGCCAGCAGCCAAGATAGCGGGGGATCTAATGAAAAACTGTTTTTT. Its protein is CASSQDSGGSNEKLFF.